This is a list of T cell receptor beta chains from one sample in a study of blood T cell repertoires in COVID-19. Some clones are missing from TCRdb's copy, which holds only in-frame ones; the method was immunoSEQ multiplex PCR. The sample has around 230,000 clones, 80% to 90% seen once. The sample taken for sequencing was peripheral blood. These receptor sequences come from a woman aged 50 to 65 with acute or convalescent COVID-19. Both conserved end residues are part of each CDR3. A D gene is named only where the DNA matches it firmly. Not all rows give a size; the values are once, few, many and, for expanded clones, a class.

J: TRBJ2-7
size: NA
D: NA
V: TRBV21-1
DNA: TGTGCCAGCAGCCCGACTAGCGGGAGGGCCTGGTCCTACGAGCAGTACTTC
CDR3: CASSPTSGRAWSYEQYF

J: TRBJ1-2
size: NA
D: TRBD1
V: TRBV20-1
DNA: TGCAGTGCTAGTCCTACAGGGGGGGGTGTAGCCTACACCTTC
CDR3: CSASPTGGGVAYTF

J: TRBJ2-7
size: NA
D: TRBD1
V: TRBV11-2
DNA: TGTGCCAGCAGCCCGGGACAGAGATCCTACGAGCAGTACTTC
CDR3: CASSPGQRSYEQYF

J: TRBJ2-5
size: NA
D: TRBD2
V: TRBV6-6
DNA: TGTGCCAGCACCAGGACTAGCGGACAAGAGACCCAGTACTTC
CDR3: CASTRTSGQETQYF

J: TRBJ1-4
size: NA
D: TRBD1
V: TRBV2
DNA: TGTGCCAGCAACCTACAGGGGCGGGATGAAAAACTGTTTTTT
CDR3: CASNLQGRDEKLFF

J: TRBJ2-3
size: NA
D: NA
V: TRBV6-5
DNA: TGTGCCAGCAGTTACAGGGAGGTCACAGATACGCAGTATTTT
CDR3: CASSYREVTDTQYF

J: TRBJ2-3
size: NA
D: NA
V: TRBV7-2
DNA: TGTGCCAGCAGCTTCCGGTTCGGGAGTGCCCGCGAGACAGATACGCAGTATTTT
CDR3: CASSFRFGSARETDTQYF

J: TRBJ2-6
size: few
D: TRBD1
V: TRBV4-1
DNA: TGCGCCAGCAGCCAAGATTCGGACAGGGGACGGGCTGGGGCCAACGTCCTGACTTTC
CDR3: CASSQDSDRGRAGANVLTF

J: TRBJ2-3
size: NA
D: NA
V: TRBV28
DNA: TGTGCCAGCGGAGGGGGCGTCGGAGATACGCAGTATTTT
CDR3: CASGGGVGDTQYF

J: TRBJ2-7
size: NA
D: TRBD1
V: TRBV29-1
DNA: TGCAGCGCTGGACAGGGGGGCGAGCAGTACTTC
CDR3: CSAGQGGEQYF

J: TRBJ2-2
size: NA
D: TRBD1
V: TRBV6-6
DNA: TGTGCCAGCAAGACAGGGGAAACCGGGGAGCTGTTTTTT
CDR3: CASKTGETGELFF

J: TRBJ2-5
size: NA
D: NA
V: TRBV5-6
DNA: TGTGCCAGCACCCCCGGGGGGCCCCAAGAGACCCAGTACTTC
CDR3: CASTPGGPQETQYF

J: TRBJ2-1
size: NA
D: NA
V: TRBV2
DNA: TGTGCCAGCATTAGCCGACGGACCTACAATGAGCAGTTCTTC
CDR3: CASISRRTYNEQFF

J: TRBJ2-1
size: NA
D: TRBD2
V: TRBV13
DNA: TGTGCCAGCAGCTTGGGGGAAAGCGGGAGAGGGGATGAGCAGTTCTTC
CDR3: CASSLGESGRGDEQFF

J: TRBJ2-6
size: NA
D: NA
V: TRBV14
DNA: TGTGCCAGCAGCCAAGAGAGGGGGGGAATTTCTGGGGCCAACGTCCTGACTTTC
CDR3: CASSQERGGISGANVLTF

J: TRBJ2-2
size: NA
D: TRBD1
V: TRBV24-1
DNA: TGTGCCACCAGTGATGCACAGGGGGCCGCCGGGGAGCTGTTTTTT
CDR3: CATSDAQGAAGELFF

J: TRBJ2-1
size: NA
D: NA
V: TRBV9
DNA: TGTGCCAGCAGCGTAGTAGGGACTGGCGGCAATGAGCAGTTCTTC
CDR3: CASSVVGTGGNEQFF

J: TRBJ1-2
size: NA
D: NA
V: TRBV18
DNA: TGTGCCAGCTCACCAAACCTGGGGGCAACCACCTACACCTTC
CDR3: CASSPNLGATTYTF

J: TRBJ2-1
size: NA
D: TRBD1
V: TRBV25-1
DNA: TGTGCCAGCATGACGGACAGGGGCTACAATGAGCAGTTCTTC
CDR3: CASMTDRGYNEQFF

J: TRBJ2-7
size: few
D: NA
V: TRBV27
DNA: TGTGCCAGCGGTAGGGGCGAAGGCGAGCAGTACTTC
CDR3: CASGRGEGEQYF

J: TRBJ2-5
size: NA
D: NA
V: TRBV29-1
DNA: TGCAGCGTTGCGCCTAGCGTAGAGACCCAGTACTTC
CDR3: CSVAPSVETQYF

J: TRBJ2-7
size: NA
D: NA
V: TRBV2
DNA: TGTGCCAGCAGTGAAAGTCCCCGGGACGAGCAGTACTTC
CDR3: CASSESPRDEQYF

J: TRBJ2-3
size: NA
D: TRBD2
V: TRBV7-6
DNA: TGTGCCAGCAGCCTTCGACTAGCGGGAGCCCGGCTAAGCACAGATACGCAGTATTTT
CDR3: CASSLRLAGARLSTDTQYF